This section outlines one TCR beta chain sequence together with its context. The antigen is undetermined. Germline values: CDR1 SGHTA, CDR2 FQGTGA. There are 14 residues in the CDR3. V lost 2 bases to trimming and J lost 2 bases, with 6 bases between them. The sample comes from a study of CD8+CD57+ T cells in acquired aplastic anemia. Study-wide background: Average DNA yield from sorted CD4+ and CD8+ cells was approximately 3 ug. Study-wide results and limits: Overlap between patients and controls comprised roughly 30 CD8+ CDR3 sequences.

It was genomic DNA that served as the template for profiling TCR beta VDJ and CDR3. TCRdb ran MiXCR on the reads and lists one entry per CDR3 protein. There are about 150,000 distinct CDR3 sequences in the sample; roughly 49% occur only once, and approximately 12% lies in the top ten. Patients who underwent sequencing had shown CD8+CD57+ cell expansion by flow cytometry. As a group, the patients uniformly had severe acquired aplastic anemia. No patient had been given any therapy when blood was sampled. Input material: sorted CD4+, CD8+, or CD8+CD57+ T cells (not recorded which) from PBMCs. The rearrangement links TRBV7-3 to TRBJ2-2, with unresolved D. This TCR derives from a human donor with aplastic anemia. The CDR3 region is CASSLSPNTGELFF. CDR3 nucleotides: TGTGCCAGCAGCTTATCGCCTAACACCGGGGAGCTGTTTTTT.